This T cell receptor beta chain is from a study of blood T cell repertoires in COVID-19. In the source study's methods: By means of reference gene primer amplification, nucleated cell counts were estimated. Libraries were prepared by immunoSEQ multiplex PCR; TCRdb keeps only in-frame clonotypes and omits some of them. V, J and clone size were drawn from that table, and D and trimming were deduced from the DNA. Of 250,000 to 300,000 clones listed, more than 75% are singletons. Germline CDR1 and CDR2: SGHTA and FQGNSA. This CDR3 is built from 14 residues. The junction had 1 base not matched to a gene; V was cut back by 4 bases and J by 2 bases. Worth noting for this clone: Different DNA sequences within this sample yield the same CDR3.

This TCR came from a woman aged 40 to 50 with acute COVID-19. The V and J genes are TRBV7-2 and TRBJ2-2; 7 bases are a match to TRBD2. The sequencing input was PBMCs or T cells enriched from blood (not recorded which). CDR3 nucleotide sequence: TGTGCCAGCAGCTCTAGCGGAAACACCGGGGAGCTGTTTTTT. It encodes CASSSSGNTGELFF.